This T cell receptor (beta chain) appears in the sequencing data of a study of blood T cell repertoires in COVID-19. The overall study: Samples taken during acute and convalescent COVID-19 were collected in the United States, Italy and Spain. The cDNA or gDNA used as material had been derived from T cells, B-cell-depleted T cells, or PBMCs.

How the authors handled the data: Reference gene primer amplification gave estimated nucleated cell counts. Data came from immunoSEQ multiplex PCR; TCRdb stores just in-frame clones and leaves some out. Clone size and V and J calls were adopted from that table, with D and trimming inferred from the DNA. Among about 100,000 clones listed, just over 90% were seen once. The CDR3 runs to 11 residues. Germline loops: CDR1 DFQATT, CDR2 SNEGSKA (reference sequence). The V gene lost 6 bases and the J gene lost 7 bases, with 12 bases spanning the gap. The chain links TRBV20-1 to TRBJ2-5; no clear D gene. The sequenced sample consisted of peripheral blood. This sequence was found in a man over 45 with active COVID-19. The DNA for the CDR3 is TGCAGTGCCGAGGTTCCTGGGACCCAGTACTTC. Protein: CSAEVPGTQYF.